The rows below give T cell receptor beta chains drawn from one sample of a study of T cell responses to AZD1222 COVID-19 vaccine. TCRdb keeps only in-frame clones here, not all; method: immunoSEQ multiplex PCR. The data contain 90,000 to 150,000 clones, about nine tenths of them singletons. The material sequenced was peripheral blood, taken on day 0 of AZD1222 vaccination. These TCRs come from an adult in good health. Each CDR3 is given with its conserved first and last residue.

TRBJ1-2 TRBV21-1 CASSKIGGYTF
TRBJ2-7 TRBV29-1 CSVRDRVYEQYF
TRBJ2-2 TRBV27 CASSLVPAAGELFF
TRBJ1-1 TRBV5-1 CASSFGRATNTEAFF
TRBJ1-2 TRBV6-5 CASSPWDREYGYTF
TRBJ2-2 TRBV6-5 CASSITPEGELFF
TRBJ1-2 TRBV9 CASSAPRGGNGYTF
TRBJ2-1 TRBV7-3 CASSLMGQGANEQFF
TRBJ1-4 TRBV4-2 CASSQEAAGTNEKLFF
TRBJ1-1 TRBV5-4 CASSGGTVNTEAFF
TRBJ2-2 TRBV11-3 CASSSNGGVDTGELFF
TRBJ2-5 TRBV4-1 CASSQDRDSQETQYF
TRBJ2-3 TRBV27 CASSLSSGADTQYF
TRBJ2-3 TRBV15 CATSRTGQGAWDTQYF
TRBJ1-2 TRBV5-1 CASSLHENYGYTF
TRBJ1-2 TRBV5-1 CASSLGMGTWDGYTF
TRBJ1-5 TRBV2 CASRRTGTQGRPQHF
TRBJ1-4 TRBV2 CASSRDTNEKLFF
TRBJ2-3 TRBV19 CASSIRAGTDTQYF
TRBJ1-2 TRBV7-9 CASSPTGGFGYTF
TRBJ2-5 TRBV5-1 CASSSQGVRETQYF
TRBJ2-1 TRBV3-1/TRBV3-2 CASSLALGTTSYNEQFF
TRBJ2-5 TRBV7-8 CATISREGAIGGETQYF
TRBJ2-1 TRBV11-2 CASSDRDRGKNEQFF
TRBJ1-5 TRBV19 CASIGGPWGNQPQHF
TRBJ1-6 TRBV28 CASRANSPLHF
TRBJ2-5 TRBV7-3 CASSSTGSQETQYF
TRBJ2-1 TRBV5-1 CASSLRSGNEQFF
TRBJ2-6 TRBV2 CASSEAQGAGANVLTF
TRBJ1-3 TRBV7-9 CASSSTRSGNTIYF
TRBJ2-3 TRBV18 CASSPLELTDTQYF
TRBJ2-2 TRBV12-3/TRBV12-4 CASSGGASGELFF
TRBJ2-1 TRBV6-5 CASSSPGTSVVNEQFF
TRBJ1-2 TRBV7-8 CASSLGLAANYGYTF
TRBJ2-2 TRBV10-2 CASSLAGAGELFF
TRBJ2-5 TRBV27 CASRREGETQYF
TRBJ2-1 TRBV19 CASSIIAGDKYEQFF
TRBJ2-3 TRBV3-1/TRBV3-2 CASSQDPSTDTQYF
TRBJ2-3 TRBV5-8 CASSSPGTYSTDTQYF
TRBJ2-7 TRBV19 CASSIERGYEQYF
TRBJ2-3 TRBV21-1 CASSERSTSSTDTQYF
TRBJ1-2 TRBV9 CASSVGGGYTF
TRBJ2-5 TRBV28 CASSFLGTGDQETQYF
TRBJ1-6 TRBV5-1 CASSLYPRGGKGSPLHF
TRBJ2-5 TRBV29-1 CSVDEVVETQYF
TRBJ2-7 TRBV11-2 CASSLLAGTGFSYEQYF
TRBJ1-1 TRBV28 CASSLLGSDNQAFF
TRBJ2-3 TRBV9 CASSGSRLAGVVTQYF
TRBJ2-3 TRBV3-1/TRBV3-2 CASSQRREKEAQYF
TRBJ2-7 TRBV28 CASREGTVLYEQYF
TRBJ2-1 TRBV5-4 CASSFSPTYNEQFF
TRBJ2-2 TRBV29-1 CSVGGQINTGELFF
TRBJ2-1 TRBV9 CASSVVSGGPLNEQFF
TRBJ1-2 TRBV7-6 CASSSSTDNTF